These T cell receptor beta chains were read from a single sample in a study of control samples from healthy donors and cancer patients. This table comes from immunoSEQ multiplex PCR, and its TCRdb copy is limited to in-frame clones, with some not included. The sample lists under 150,000 clones, around nine tenths occurring once. The sample was blood. These receptors originate from a man in his forties in good health. Each CDR3 is given with its conserved first and last residue. A D gene is named only where the DNA matches it firmly. A row's size may be missing; if present it is once, few, many or a size class.

v_call: TRBV7-2
clone_size: few
j_call: TRBJ2-5
d_call: NA
cdr3_aa: CASSGGLQETQYF
cdr3_nt: TGTGCCTCCTCGGGCGGCCTCCAAGAGACCCAGTACTTC

v_call: TRBV18
clone_size: NA
j_call: TRBJ1-5
d_call: TRBD1
cdr3_aa: CASSPDRVIYQPQHF
cdr3_nt: TGTGCCAGCTCACCAGACAGGGTGATTTATCAGCCCCAGCATTTT

v_call: TRBV9
clone_size: NA
j_call: TRBJ2-6
d_call: NA
cdr3_aa: CASSPTGLYSGANVLTF
cdr3_nt: TGTGCCAGCAGCCCCACCGGACTTTACTCTGGGGCCAACGTCCTGACTTTC

v_call: TRBV5-4
clone_size: NA
j_call: TRBJ2-3
d_call: TRBD2
cdr3_aa: CASSLDGGRGTDTQYF
cdr3_nt: TGTGCCAGCAGCTTGGATGGGGGGAGGGGCACAGATACGCAGTATTTT

v_call: TRBV2
clone_size: NA
j_call: TRBJ1-2
d_call: NA
cdr3_aa: CASSWGLYTF
cdr3_nt: TGTGCCAGCAGCTGGGGACTCTACACCTTC

v_call: TRBV7-8
clone_size: NA
j_call: TRBJ1-1
d_call: NA
cdr3_aa: CASSRTEGRTEAFF
cdr3_nt: TGTGCCAGCAGCCGAACAGAGGGGCGCACTGAAGCTTTCTTT

v_call: TRBV30
clone_size: few
j_call: TRBJ2-1
d_call: TRBD2
cdr3_aa: CAWSSILAGFYNEQFF
cdr3_nt: TGTGCCTGGAGTTCTATCCTAGCGGGGTTCTACAATGAGCAGTTCTTC

v_call: TRBV7-2
clone_size: once
j_call: TRBJ2-5
d_call: TRBD2
cdr3_aa: CASSSGGETQYF
cdr3_nt: TGTGCCAGCAGCTCCGGGGGGGAGACCCAGTACTTC

v_call: TRBV9
clone_size: NA
j_call: TRBJ2-3
d_call: TRBD2
cdr3_aa: CASSPGGRGGQHTQYF
cdr3_nt: TGTGCCAGCAGCCCCGGGGGGCGGGGGGGCCAACATACGCAGTATTTT

v_call: TRBV18
clone_size: NA
j_call: TRBJ1-2
d_call: NA
cdr3_aa: CASSDGGLNYGYTF
cdr3_nt: TGTGCCAGCTCAGATGGGGGCTTAAACTATGGCTACACCTTC

v_call: TRBV4-1
clone_size: NA
j_call: TRBJ2-3
d_call: TRBD2
cdr3_aa: CASSQATSGLHVDTQYF
cdr3_nt: TGCGCCAGCAGCCAAGCTACTAGCGGACTGCATGTAGATACGCAGTATTTT

v_call: TRBV5-1
clone_size: NA
j_call: TRBJ2-7
d_call: NA
cdr3_aa: CASSFTSYEQYF
cdr3_nt: TGCGCCAGCAGCTTTACCTCCTACGAGCAGTACTTC

v_call: TRBV4-2
clone_size: NA
j_call: TRBJ1-4
d_call: NA
cdr3_aa: CASSQSLHEKLFF
cdr3_nt: TGTGCCAGCAGCCAGAGCCTTCATGAAAAACTGTTTTTT

v_call: TRBV6-2/TRBV6-3
clone_size: NA
j_call: TRBJ2-5
d_call: NA
cdr3_aa: CASSYSRIIIQETQYF
cdr3_nt: TGTGCCAGCAGTTACTCTAGGATAATAATACAAGAGACCCAGTACTTC

v_call: TRBV4-3
clone_size: NA
j_call: TRBJ1-4
d_call: TRBD1
cdr3_aa: CASSQDRGYSEKLFF
cdr3_nt: TGCGCCAGCAGCCAAGACAGGGGGTATAGTGAAAAACTGTTTTTT

v_call: TRBV7-9
clone_size: once
j_call: TRBJ2-7
d_call: NA
cdr3_aa: CAAPWGEYEQYF
cdr3_nt: TGTGCCGCCCCCTGGGGGGAATACGAGCAGTACTTC

v_call: TRBV6-6
clone_size: NA
j_call: TRBJ1-3
d_call: TRBD1
cdr3_aa: CASSGQVSGNTIYF
cdr3_nt: TGTGCCAGCAGCGGACAGGTCTCTGGAAACACCATATATTTT

v_call: TRBV24-1
clone_size: NA
j_call: TRBJ1-1
d_call: NA
cdr3_aa: CATSSEGSIPEAFF
cdr3_nt: TGTGCCACCAGTTCCGAGGGTAGTATCCCTGAAGCTTTCTTT

v_call: TRBV7-8
clone_size: few
j_call: TRBJ2-6
d_call: NA
cdr3_aa: CASSLRDPGANVLTF
cdr3_nt: TGTGCCAGCAGCTTGAGGGACCCTGGGGCCAACGTCCTGACTTTC

v_call: TRBV30
clone_size: few
j_call: TRBJ1-6
d_call: NA
cdr3_aa: CAWSVGFGNSPLHF
cdr3_nt: TGTGCCTGGAGTGTGGGTTTCGGGAATTCACCCCTCCACTTT

v_call: TRBV20-1
clone_size: NA
j_call: TRBJ2-7
d_call: NA
cdr3_aa: CSASLSRNEQYF
cdr3_nt: TGCAGTGCTAGTTTGTCAAGAAACGAGCAGTACTTC

v_call: TRBV5-1
clone_size: NA
j_call: TRBJ1-2
d_call: TRBD1
cdr3_aa: CASSFTGDAAYGYTF
cdr3_nt: TGCGCCAGCAGCTTCACAGGGGATGCGGCCTATGGCTACACCTTC

v_call: TRBV7-3
clone_size: NA
j_call: TRBJ2-4
d_call: TRBD1
cdr3_aa: CASSWGGTGGAKNIQYF
cdr3_nt: TGTGCCAGCAGCTGGGGCGGGACAGGCGGAGCCAAAAACATTCAGTACTTC

v_call: TRBV19
clone_size: NA
j_call: TRBJ1-6
d_call: NA
cdr3_aa: CASCIRGNSPLHF
cdr3_nt: TGTGCCAGTTGTATCAGGGGCAATTCACCCCTCCACTTT

v_call: TRBV18
clone_size: NA
j_call: TRBJ2-3
d_call: NA
cdr3_aa: CASSTRQGRDTDTQYF
cdr3_nt: TGTGCCAGCTCAACTAGACAGGGGAGGGACACAGATACGCAGTATTTT

v_call: TRBV7-2
clone_size: NA
j_call: TRBJ2-7
d_call: NA
cdr3_aa: CASSLGTDLATYEQYF
cdr3_nt: TGTGCCAGCAGCTTAGGGACCGACCTAGCCACCTACGAGCAGTACTTC

v_call: TRBV18
clone_size: NA
j_call: TRBJ1-2
d_call: TRBD1
cdr3_aa: CASSPPVGQGAYGYTF
cdr3_nt: TGTGCCAGCTCACCACCGGTGGGACAGGGGGCTTATGGCTACACCTTC

v_call: TRBV6-4
clone_size: once
j_call: TRBJ2-5
d_call: NA
cdr3_aa: CASHLAEETQYF
cdr3_nt: TGTGCCAGCCACTTAGCGGAAGAGACCCAGTACTTC

v_call: TRBV15
clone_size: NA
j_call: TRBJ1-5
d_call: NA
cdr3_aa: CATSRESAGDQPQHF
cdr3_nt: TGTGCCACCAGCAGAGAATCCGCAGGGGATCAGCCCCAGCATTTT

v_call: TRBV11-3
clone_size: NA
j_call: TRBJ2-5
d_call: TRBD2
cdr3_aa: CASSLGTSGETQYF
cdr3_nt: TGTGCCAGCAGCTTAGGGACTAGCGGGGAGACCCAGTACTTC

v_call: TRBV2
clone_size: NA
j_call: TRBJ1-3
d_call: NA
cdr3_aa: CASSETSSGNTIYF
cdr3_nt: TGTGCCAGCAGTGAGACAAGTTCTGGAAACACCATATATTTT

v_call: TRBV5-1
clone_size: NA
j_call: TRBJ1-5
d_call: NA
cdr3_aa: CASSLGRENQPQHF
cdr3_nt: TGCGCCAGCAGCTTGGGAAGAGAAAATCAGCCCCAGCATTTT

v_call: TRBV18
clone_size: few
j_call: TRBJ2-3
d_call: TRBD1
cdr3_aa: CASSSTVSTGTPRGTDTQYF
cdr3_nt: TGTGCCAGCTCGAGCACCGTATCGACAGGGACCCCAAGGGGCACAGATACGCAGTATTTT

v_call: TRBV7-2
clone_size: NA
j_call: TRBJ2-5
d_call: NA
cdr3_aa: CASSQSETQYF
cdr3_nt: TGTGCCAGCAGCCAGAGCGAGACCCAGTACTTC

v_call: TRBV2
clone_size: NA
j_call: TRBJ1-1
d_call: NA
cdr3_aa: CASSEEANTEAFF
cdr3_nt: TGTGCCAGCAGTGAGGAGGCGAACACTGAAGCTTTCTTT

v_call: TRBV19
clone_size: once
j_call: TRBJ2-2
d_call: NA
cdr3_aa: CASSTTGELFF
cdr3_nt: TGTGCCAGTAGTACGACCGGGGAGCTGTTTTTT

v_call: TRBV9
clone_size: NA
j_call: TRBJ1-5
d_call: NA
cdr3_aa: CASTKGGSGNQPQHF
cdr3_nt: TGTGCCAGCACCAAGGGGGGGTCCGGCAATCAGCCCCAGCATTTT

v_call: TRBV30
clone_size: NA
j_call: TRBJ2-1
d_call: NA
cdr3_aa: CAFASGPYNEQFF
cdr3_nt: TGTGCCTTTGCCAGCGGTCCGTACAATGAGCAGTTCTTC

v_call: TRBV3-1/TRBV3-2
clone_size: NA
j_call: TRBJ1-1
d_call: NA
cdr3_aa: CASSQSGRVNTEAFF
cdr3_nt: TGTGCCAGCAGCCAATCCGGACGGGTGAACACTGAAGCTTTCTTT

v_call: TRBV3-1/TRBV3-2
clone_size: NA
j_call: TRBJ1-2
d_call: NA
cdr3_aa: CASSQDTGSYGYTF
cdr3_nt: TGTGCCAGCAGCCAAGACACCGGCAGCTATGGCTACACCTTC

v_call: TRBV6-2/TRBV6-3
clone_size: NA
j_call: TRBJ1-2
d_call: NA
cdr3_aa: CASSDTDGLVYGYTF
cdr3_nt: TGTGCCAGCAGTGATACAGACGGATTGGTCTATGGCTACACCTTC